The rows below give T cell receptor beta chains drawn from one sample of a study of cytomegalovirus exposure and HLA in healthy donors. The method was immunoSEQ multiplex PCR; TCRdb's version includes in-frame clones alone and lacks a portion of them. The sample holds 250,000 to 300,000 clones, about 86% seen once. The sample was PBMCs. All receptors come from a woman aged 18-35 years in good health and CMV-seronegative. CDR3s include the opening cysteine and the closing phenylalanine or tryptophan. A D gene is named only where the DNA matches it firmly. Clone size is not always given. Where it is, it says once, few, many or a class for expanded clones.

>few|-|TRBV27|TRBJ1-1
CASSLRENTEAFF
TGTGCCAGCAGTTTGCGAGAAAACACTGAAGCTTTCTTT
>few|TRBD1|TRBV30|TRBJ1-2
CAWSSPHRQGSYGYTF
TGTGCCTGGAGTTCCCCGCATCGACAGGGGTCATATGGCTACACCTTC
>-|-|TRBV5-1|TRBJ1-2
CASYPTTGWDYGYTF
TGCGCCAGCTACCCCACGACCGGGTGGGACTATGGCTACACCTTC
>-|-|TRBV6-1|TRBJ1-2
CASRAGDYGYTF
TGTGCCAGCAGAGCAGGGGACTATGGCTACACCTTC
>-|TRBD1|TRBV12-5|TRBJ2-3
CASGRDSTTDTQYF
TGTGCTAGTGGACGGGACAGCACCACAGATACGCAGTATTTT
>-|-|TRBV6-1|TRBJ1-2
CASRSSGGVGYTF
TGTGCCAGCAGATCTTCTGGGGGGGTCGGCTACACCTTC
>-|-|TRBV28|TRBJ1-1
CATTETGNTEAFF
TGTGCCACCACCGAGACAGGGAACACTGAAGCTTTCTTT
>-|TRBD1|TRBV5-6|TRBJ1-2
CASSWGQGIEGYTF
TGTGCCAGCAGCTGGGGACAGGGTATAGAAGGCTACACCTTC
>-|-|TRBV19|TRBJ1-2
CASRTAVFYGYTF
TGTGCCAGCCGGACAGCTGTTTTCTATGGCTACACCTTC
>-|-|TRBV18|TRBJ1-1
CASSRGGDTEAFF
TGTGCCAGCTCACGAGGGGGGGATACTGAAGCTTTCTTT
>-|-|TRBV15|TRBJ1-2
CATSRDPANYGYTF
TGTGCCACCAGCAGAGATCCAGCTAACTATGGCTACACCTTC
>-|TRBD1|TRBV28|TRBJ1-4
CASSLPQGAGEKLFF
TGTGCCAGCAGTTTACCGCAGGGGGCAGGGGAAAAACTGTTTTTT
>-|-|TRBV11-3|TRBJ1-4
CASSSLEDEKLFF
TGTGCCAGCAGCTCACTTGAGGATGAAAAACTGTTTTTT